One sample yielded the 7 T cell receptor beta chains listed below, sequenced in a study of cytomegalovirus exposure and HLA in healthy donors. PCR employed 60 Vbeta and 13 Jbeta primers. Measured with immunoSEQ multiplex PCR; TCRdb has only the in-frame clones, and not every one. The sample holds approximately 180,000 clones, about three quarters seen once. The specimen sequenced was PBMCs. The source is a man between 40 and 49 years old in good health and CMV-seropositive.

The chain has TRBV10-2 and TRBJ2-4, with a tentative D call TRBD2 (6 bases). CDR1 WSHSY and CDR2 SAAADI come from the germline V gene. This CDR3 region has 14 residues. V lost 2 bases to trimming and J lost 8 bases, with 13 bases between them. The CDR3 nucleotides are TGCGCCAGCAGTGAGGTGGGAGGCCGGCACATTCAGTACTTC. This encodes CASSEVGGRHIQYF.

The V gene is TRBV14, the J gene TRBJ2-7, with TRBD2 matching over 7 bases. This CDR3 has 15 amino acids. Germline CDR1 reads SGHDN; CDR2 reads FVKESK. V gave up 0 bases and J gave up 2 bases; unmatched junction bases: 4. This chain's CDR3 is CASSQERTRAYEQYF. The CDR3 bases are TGTGCCAGCAGCCAAGAGAGGACTAGAGCCTACGAGCAGTACTTC.

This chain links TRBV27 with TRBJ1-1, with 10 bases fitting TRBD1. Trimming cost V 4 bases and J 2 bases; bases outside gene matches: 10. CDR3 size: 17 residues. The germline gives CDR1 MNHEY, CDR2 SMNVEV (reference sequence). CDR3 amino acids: CASSSLLRDRGNTEAFF. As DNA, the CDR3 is TGTGCCAGCAGTTCATTACTCCGGGACAGGGGAAACACTGAAGCTTTCTTT.

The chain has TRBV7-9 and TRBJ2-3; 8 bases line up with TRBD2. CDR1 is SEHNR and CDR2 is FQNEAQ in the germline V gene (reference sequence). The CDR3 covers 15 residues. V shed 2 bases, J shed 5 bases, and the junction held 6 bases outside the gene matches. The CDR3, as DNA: TGTGCCAGCAGCTTATCCTGGCGGGAGGTAGATACGCAGTATTTT. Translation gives CASSLSWREVDTQYF.

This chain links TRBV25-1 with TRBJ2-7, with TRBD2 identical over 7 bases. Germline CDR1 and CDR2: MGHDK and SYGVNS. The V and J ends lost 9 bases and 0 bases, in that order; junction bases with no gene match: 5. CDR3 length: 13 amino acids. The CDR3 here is CASQTSASYEQYF. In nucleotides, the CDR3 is TGTGCCAGTCAAACTAGCGCCTCCTACGAGCAGTACTTC.

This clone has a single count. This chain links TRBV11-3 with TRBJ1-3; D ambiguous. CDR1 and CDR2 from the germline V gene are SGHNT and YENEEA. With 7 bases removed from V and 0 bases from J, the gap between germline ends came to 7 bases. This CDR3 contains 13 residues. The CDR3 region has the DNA TGTGCCAGCATGACAAGCTCTGGAAACACCATATATTTT. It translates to CASMTSSGNTIYF.

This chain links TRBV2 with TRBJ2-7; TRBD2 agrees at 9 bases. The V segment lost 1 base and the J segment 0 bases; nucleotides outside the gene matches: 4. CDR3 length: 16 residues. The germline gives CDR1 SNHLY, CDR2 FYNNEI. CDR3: CASSEGTSASSYEQYF. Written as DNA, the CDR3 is TGTGCCAGCAGTGAAGGGACTAGCGCTTCCTCCTACGAGCAGTACTTC.